These 31 T cell receptor beta chains originate from one sample sequenced in a study of CD8+ T cells in alopecia areata. The authors extracted RNA and reverse transcribed it into cDNA as the sequencing template. Sequencing was performed with immunoSEQ multiplex PCR; in TCRdb, only in-frame clones are kept and a portion is missing. This table has 150,000 to 200,000 clones, 50% to 65% appearing once. Sequencing used CD4+ T cells sorted from blood. The receptors come from a human donor in good health.

This clone was observed a few times. V usage is TRBV2 and J usage is TRBJ2-3; 8 nucleotides line up with TRBD2. The CDR3 is 13 residues long. Looked up from germline, CDR1 is SNHLY and CDR2 is FYNNEI. With 6 bases clipped from V and 4 bases from J, the junction kept 3 bases outside the gene matches. Here the CDR3 reads CASSAGGPDTQYF. The CDR3 nucleotides read TGTGCCAGCAGCGCGGGAGGCCCAGATACGCAGTATTTT.

The chain uses TRBV28 and TRBJ2-3; 10 nucleotides agree with TRBD2. The CDR3 extends over 17 amino acids. The V gene's germline CDR1 is MDHEN and CDR2 SYDVKM. Trimming removed 6 bases from V and 2 bases from J; junction bases left unmatched: 11. The CDR3 sequence is CASRIRGLADITDTQYF. The CDR3 coding sequence is TGTGCCAGCAGGATACGAGGACTAGCGGATATCACAGATACGCAGTATTTT.

Turning to this clone: Additional DNA sequences in this sample encode the identical CDR3. The chain uses TRBV18 and TRBJ2-5; unclear D gene. Trimming removed 4 bases from V and 2 bases from J, with 2 bases in between. CDR1 is KGHSH, CDR2 LQKENI, per germline. The CDR3 has 11 residues. The CDR3: CASSRQETQYF. DNA of the CDR3: TGTGCCAGCTCACGACAAGAGACCCAGTACTTC. The full variable domain, its missing parts supplied by reference TRBV18 and TRBJ2-5, is NAGVMQNPRHLVRRRGQEARLRCSPMKGHSHVYWYRQLPEEGLKFMVYLQKENIIDESGMPKERFSAEFPKEGPSILRIQQVVRGDSAAYFCASSRQETQYFGPGTRLLVL.

Points on this clone: This CDR3 is also generated by other DNA sequences in the sample. The V call is TRBV25-1, the J call TRBJ2-7; D gene ambiguous. Trimming cost V 4 bases and J 3 bases, with 4 bases left between them. This CDR3 has 11 residues. Germline CDR1 is MGHDK and CDR2 is SYGVNS. As DNA, the CDR3 is TGTGCCAGCAGTGGGATCTACGAGCAGTACTTC. It codes for CASSGIYEQYF.

The genes are TRBV6-5 and TRBJ2-7; 10 bases are a match to TRBD1. The CDR3 has 14 amino acids. Germline V gene data show CDR1 as MNHEY and CDR2 as SVGAGI. The V segment lost 10 bases and the J segment 3 bases; nucleotides outside the gene matches: 9. This chain's CDR3 is CATQTGTGVYEQYF. The CDR3 coding sequence is TGTGCCACACAAACCGGGACAGGGGTCTACGAGCAGTACTTC.

V is TRBV5-4 and J is TRBJ1-2; D perhaps matches TRBD1 (6 bases). The ends were cut back, 1 base at V and 5 bases at J, with 15 bases in the middle. CDR1 and CDR2 (germline): SGHNT, YYREEE (reference sequence). The CDR3 covers 15 residues. The CDR3 is CASSLLARGQYGYTF. CDR3 nucleotides: TGTGCCAGCAGCTTGCTGGCCAGGGGCCAATATGGCTACACCTTC.

The rearrangement uses TRBV5-6 and TRBJ2-1, with 9 bases that match TRBD2. The germline gives CDR1 SGHDT, CDR2 YYEEEE. The ends lost 2 bases at V and 4 bases at J; junction bases unmatched: 4. The CDR3 is 15 residues long. The CDR3 loop is CASSFAGGLYNEQFF. The CDR3 nucleotides read TGTGCCAGCAGCTTTGCGGGAGGGCTTTACAATGAGCAGTTCTTC. Full variable domain (rest looked up from reference TRBV5-6 and TRBJ2-1): DAGVTQSPTHLIKTRGQQVTLRCSPKSGHDTVSWYQQALGQGPQFIFQYYEEEERQRGNFPDRFSGHQFPNYSSELNVNALLLGDSALYLCASSFAGGLYNEQFFGPGTRLTVL.

This clone was counted between two and nine times. This chain connects TRBV30 to TRBJ2-3; D unclear. Germline CDR1 is GTSNPN and CDR2 is SVGIG (reference sequence). The CDR3 is made up of 13 amino acids. V was clipped by 4 bases and J by 3 bases, with 11 bases between them. This CDR3 reads CAWNKFGTDTQYF. In nucleotides, the CDR3 is TGTGCCTGGAACAAGTTCGGTACAGATACGCAGTATTTT.

This sequence joins TRBV9 and TRBJ2-1; 12 positions match TRBD2. CDR3 length equals 16 residues. CDR1 SGDLS and CDR2 YYNGEE come from the germline V gene. The trim removed 0 bases at V and 3 bases at J, leaving 1 base unmatched. As DNA, the CDR3 is TGTGCCAGCAGCGTAGGGACTAGCGGGGACTACAATGAGCAGTTCTTC. This codes for CASSVGTSGDYNEQFF.

This clone was seen only once. The V and J genes are TRBV27 and TRBJ2-3; D unresolved. The germline CDR1 and CDR2 sequences are MNHEY and SMNVEV (reference sequence). The V end lost 7 bases, the J end lost 3 bases, and 11 bases lay between the germline ends. This CDR3 spans 13 amino acids. CDR3 amino acids: CASNRWGTDTQYF. The CDR3 nucleotides are TGTGCCAGCAATAGGTGGGGAACAGATACGCAGTATTTT.

The chain couples TRBV29-1 to TRBJ2-5; TRBD1 might be the D (6 bases). The CDR3 has 13 residues. Deletions cut 4 bases from V and 7 bases from J, with 16 bases between. The germline CDR1 and CDR2 sequences are SQVTM and ANQGSEA. CDR3 sequence reads: CSVGGTTRWTQYF. DNA of the CDR3: TGCAGCGTTGGGGGGACAACCCGATGGACCCAGTACTTC. The variable domain in full, with the rest retrieved from reference TRBV29-1 and TRBJ2-5, is SAVISQKPSRDICQRGTSLTIQCQVDSQVTMMFWYRQQPGQSLTLIATANQGSEATYESGFVIDKFPISRPNLTFSTLTVSNMSPEDSSIYLCSVGGTTRWTQYFGPGTRLLVL.

The chain combines TRBV29-1 with TRBJ2-7; TRBD1 might be the D (6 bases). V lost 2 bases and J 3 bases, leaving 14 bases between the germline ends. The germline gives CDR1 SQVTM, CDR2 ANQGSEA. The CDR3 totals 14 residues. The CDR3 region is CSVESRTARYEQYF. The CDR3 DNA is TGCAGCGTTGAATCGAGGACAGCCCGCTACGAGCAGTACTTC.

This clone showed up just a few times. Other nucleotide sequences in the sample specify the same CDR3. This chain links TRBV30 with TRBJ2-7, with D unclear. V lost 2 bases to trimming and J lost 2 bases, with 4 bases between them. CDR1 and CDR2 from the germline V gene are GTSNPN and SVGIG (reference sequence). The CDR3 contains 11 residues. CDR3 amino acids: CAWSTAYEQYF. CDR3 nucleotide sequence: TGTGCCTGGAGTACCGCCTACGAGCAGTACTTC.

The chain uses TRBV29-1 and TRBJ2-4, with D perhaps TRBD1 (6 bases). The CDR3 totals 11 residues. Germline loops: CDR1 SQVTM, CDR2 ANQGSEA. The CDR3 bases are TGCGGTGGGGTTAGGGGGAACATTCAGTACTTC. This gives the protein CGGVRGNIQYF.

The chain couples TRBV25-1 to TRBJ1-2, with a tentative D call TRBD1 (5 bases). Trimming pared 2 bases from V and 9 bases from J, leaving 10 bases between. The CDR3 is made up of 12 amino acids. Germline V gene lookup returns CDR1 MGHDK and CDR2 SYGVNS. CDR3 DNA sequence: TGTGCCAGCAGTGAACAGGGATTGCGCTACACCTTC. Protein sequence: CASSEQGLRYTF.

This clone was detected only once. The rearrangement links TRBV2 to TRBJ2-3; 9 bases are shared with TRBD2. Germline V gene sequence: CDR1 SNHLY, CDR2 FYNNEI. Trimming took 3 bases from V and 3 from J; bases not matched to a gene: 7. CDR3 length: 16 residues. Here the CDR3 DNA reads TGTGCCAGCAGTGACTGGGCTAGCGGGATGACAGATACGCAGTATTTT. This translates into CASSDWASGMTDTQYF.

This chain links TRBV18 with TRBJ2-7, with D possibly TRBD2 on 5 matching bases. Germline lookup yields CDR1 KGHSH and CDR2 LQKENI. The CDR3 length is 16 residues. V was cut by 0 bases and J by 3 bases, with 15 bases left in between. This CDR3 reads CASSPPRARVGYEQYF. The CDR3 DNA follows: TGTGCCAGCTCACCACCGAGGGCGCGAGTGGGCTACGAGCAGTACTTC.

This clone was counted only a few times. Here the CDR3 DNA reads TGTGCCAGTAGTAACCCCGGGACTGCGACCTACGAGCAGTACTTC. Protein product: CASSNPGTATYEQYF. The chain links TRBV19 to TRBJ2-7; TRBD2 is a possible D gene (6 bases). The CDR3 is 15 residues long. Germline V lookup: CDR1 LNHDA, CDR2 SQIVND (reference sequence). Trimming removed 4 bases from V and 2 bases from J, with 15 bases in between.

The genes are TRBV30 and TRBJ1-1, with 9 nucleotides matching TRBD1. The junction had 4 bases not matched to a gene; V was cut back by 4 bases and J by 1 base. The CDR3 extends over 14 amino acids. Germline-derived CDR1 and CDR2 are GTSNPN and SVGIG (reference sequence). The CDR3 nucleotides read TGTGCCTGGACTCAACAGGGGGCGAACACTGAAGCTTTCTTT. Its translation: CAWTQQGANTEAFF.

This clone was found a few times. The rearrangement joins TRBV5-1 to TRBJ2-2; D uncertain. The germline CDR1 and CDR2 sequences are SGHRS and YFSETQ. V was trimmed by 0 bases and J by 6 bases, leaving 9 bases between them. The CDR3 loop spans 14 amino acids. In DNA form, the CDR3 reads TGCGCCAGCAGCTTGGGAAGCGTGGCCGGGGAGCTGTTTTTT. This translates into CASSLGSVAGELFF.

In this sample, this clone turned up a few times. The rearrangement uses TRBV20-1 and TRBJ2-1; D gene unclear. This CDR3 is 11 amino acids long. Looked up from germline, CDR1 is DFQATT and CDR2 is SNEGSKA (reference sequence). CDR3 sequence reads: CRADGYNEQFF. The CDR3 bases are TGCAGGGCCGATGGCTACAATGAGCAGTTCTTC.

V gene TRBV27 combines with J gene TRBJ1-3; no firm D call. Deletions cut 4 bases from V and 3 bases from J, with 7 bases between. This CDR3 has 13 residues. Germline CDR1 MNHEY, CDR2 SMNVEV (reference sequence). The CDR3 region has the DNA TGTGCCAGCAGTTCCGGGGTTGGAAACACCATATATTTT. Encoded protein: CASSSGVGNTIYF.

This chain uses TRBV5-6 with TRBJ2-3; 7 bases are shared with TRBD2. V trimming: 5 bases; J trimming: 5 bases; junction bases outside the gene matches: 11. CDR1 SGHDT and CDR2 YYEEEE come from the germline V gene. The CDR3 is made up of 15 amino acids. The CDR3 nucleotides read TGTGCCAGCAGAGACTTCTACGGGAGGTTAGATACGCAGTATTTT. It encodes CASRDFYGRLDTQYF. Full variable domain (missing parts from reference TRBV5-6 and TRBJ2-3): DAGVTQSPTHLIKTRGQQVTLRCSPKSGHDTVSWYQQALGQGPQFIFQYYEEEERQRGNFPDRFSGHQFPNYSSELNVNALLLGDSALYLCASRDFYGRLDTQYFGPGTRLTVL.

J is TRBJ2-7 and V is TRBV5-1; 15 nucleotides match TRBD2. V trimming: 3 bases; J trimming: 1 base; junction bases outside the gene matches: 8. The CDR3 extends over 18 amino acids. Germline CDR1 reads SGHRS; CDR2 reads YFSETQ. As DNA, the CDR3 is TGCGCCAGCAGCTCTGGACTAGCGGGAGGGCAATCGTCCTACGAGCAGTACTTC. As protein: CASSSGLAGGQSSYEQYF.

This clone was seen more than once but under ten times. The chain uses TRBV30 and TRBJ2-3; perhaps TRBD1 as D (5 bases). V lost 5 bases, J lost 8 bases, and 11 bases lay in between. This CDR3 contains 11 residues. Germline V gene sequence: CDR1 GTSNPN, CDR2 SVGIG (reference sequence). CDR3: CAWGIQGTQYF. For the CDR3, the DNA is TGTGCCTGGGGGATTCAGGGTACGCAGTATTTT.

The chain links TRBV6-1 to TRBJ2-2, with D hard to call. V lost 1 base and J 5 bases, leaving 8 bases between the germline ends. The CDR3 consists of 14 residues. The germline V gene encodes CDR1 MNHNS and CDR2 SASEGT. The CDR3 nucleotides read TGTGCCAGCAGTGAAGTAACCCTTACCGGGGAGCTGTTTTTT. Protein sequence: CASSEVTLTGELFF.

The rearrangement uses TRBV2 and TRBJ1-2; 7 bases map to TRBD1. This CDR3 is built from 15 residues. V trimming: 4 bases; J trimming: 8 bases; junction bases outside the gene matches: 13. Germline V gives CDR1 SNHLY, CDR2 FYNNEI. CDR3 DNA sequence: TGTGCCAGCAGTGTGAGGGGGCAGACTAACGGCGGCTACACCTTC. It encodes CASSVRGQTNGGYTF.

The rearrangement uses TRBV4-1 and TRBJ2-3; tentatively, D is TRBD2 (5 bases). The V end was cut by 4 bases, the J end by 2 bases, with 10 bases between. CDR3 size: 14 residues. Germline V gene lookup returns CDR1 MGHRA and CDR2 YSYEKL. CDR3 DNA: TGCGCCAGCAGCCCGGTAGCGTACACAGATACGCAGTATTTT. Its protein product is CASSPVAYTDTQYF.

The rearrangement links TRBV10-2 to TRBJ1-1, with TRBD1 identical over 10 bases. Germline lookup yields CDR1 WSHSY and CDR2 SAAADI. V trimming: 11 bases; J trimming: 1 base; junction bases outside the gene matches: 10. This CDR3 has 15 amino acids. CDR3: CAAEARDRGNTEAFF. The CDR3 DNA is TGCGCCGCCGAAGCCCGGGACAGGGGGAACACTGAAGCTTTCTTT.

The genes are TRBV29-1 and TRBJ1-1, with 8 nucleotides matching TRBD1. The V gene's germline CDR1 is SQVTM and CDR2 ANQGSEA. V was clipped by 8 bases and J by 1 base; unmatched bases: 3. There are 12 residues in the CDR3. The CDR3 DNA sequence: TGCAGCTCGGACAGGGCGAACACTGAAGCTTTCTTT. Its translation: CSSDRANTEAFF.

This clone was recorded a few times. The chain carries TRBV10-3 and TRBJ1-1; maybe TRBD1 (5 bases). CDR1 is ENHRY, CDR2 SYGVKD, per germline. V was clipped by 6 bases and J by 1 base, with 12 bases between them. The CDR3 is 14 amino acids. CDR3 DNA: TGTGCCATCAGCGCAGGGACTGGGAACACTGAAGCTTTCTTT. It translates to CAISAGTGNTEAFF.